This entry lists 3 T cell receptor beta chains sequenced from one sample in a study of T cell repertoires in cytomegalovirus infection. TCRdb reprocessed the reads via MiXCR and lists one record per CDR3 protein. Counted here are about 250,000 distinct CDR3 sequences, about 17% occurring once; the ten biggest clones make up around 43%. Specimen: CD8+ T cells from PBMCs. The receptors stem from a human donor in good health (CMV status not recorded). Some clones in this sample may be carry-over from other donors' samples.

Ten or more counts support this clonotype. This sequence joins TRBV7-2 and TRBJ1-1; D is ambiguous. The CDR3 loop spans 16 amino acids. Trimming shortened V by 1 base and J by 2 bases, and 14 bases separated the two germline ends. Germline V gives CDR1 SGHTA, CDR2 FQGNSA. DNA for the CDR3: TGTGCCAGCAGCTTAGAGCCCCGGGAACTAAACACTGAAGCTTTCTTT. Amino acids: CASSLEPRELNTEAFF.

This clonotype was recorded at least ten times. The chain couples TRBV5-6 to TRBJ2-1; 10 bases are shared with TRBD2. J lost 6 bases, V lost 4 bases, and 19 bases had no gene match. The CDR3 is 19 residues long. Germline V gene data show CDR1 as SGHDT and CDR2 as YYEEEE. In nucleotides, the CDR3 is TGTGCCAGCAGCCGCTCGGCAGCGGGGGGGACCTTTCCCATCAATGAGCAGTTCTTC. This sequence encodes CASSRSAAGGTFPINEQFF.

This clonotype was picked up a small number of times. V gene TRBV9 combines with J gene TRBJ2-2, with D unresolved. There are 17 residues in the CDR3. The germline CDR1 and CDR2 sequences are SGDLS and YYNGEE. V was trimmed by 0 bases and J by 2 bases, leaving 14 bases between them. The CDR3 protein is CASSVAPRRINTGELFF. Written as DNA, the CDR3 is TGTGCCAGCAGCGTAGCTCCAAGACGGATCAACACCGGGGAGCTGTTTTTT. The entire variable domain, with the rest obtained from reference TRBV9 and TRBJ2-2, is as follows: DSGVTQTPKHLITATGQRVTLRCSPRSGDLSVYWYQQSLDQGLQFLIQYYNGEERAKGNILERFSAQQFPDLHSELNLSSLELGDSALYFCASSVAPRRINTGELFFGEGSRLTVL.